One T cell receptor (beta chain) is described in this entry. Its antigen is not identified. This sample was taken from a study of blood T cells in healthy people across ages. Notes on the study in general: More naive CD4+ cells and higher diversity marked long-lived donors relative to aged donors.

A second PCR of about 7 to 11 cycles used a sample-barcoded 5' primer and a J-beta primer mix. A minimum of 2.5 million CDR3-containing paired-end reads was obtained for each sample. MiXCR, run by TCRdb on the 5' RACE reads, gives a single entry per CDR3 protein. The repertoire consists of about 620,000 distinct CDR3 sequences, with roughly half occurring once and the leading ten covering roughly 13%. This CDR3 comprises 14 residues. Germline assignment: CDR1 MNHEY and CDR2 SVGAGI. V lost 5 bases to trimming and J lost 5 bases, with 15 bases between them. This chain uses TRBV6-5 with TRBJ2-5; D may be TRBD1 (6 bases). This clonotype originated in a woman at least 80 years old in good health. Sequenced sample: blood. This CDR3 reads CASSTLTGRETQYF. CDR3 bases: TGTGCCAGCAGTACCCTAACAGGGCGCGAGACCCAGTACTTC.